Listed below are T cell receptor beta chains from one sample, sequenced in a study of regulatory T cells in long-lasting Graves disease. TCRdb reanalysed the multiplex PCR reads using MiXCR and keeps one entry per CDR3 protein. The sample includes 530,000 or so distinct CDR3 sequences, 15% to 20% of them seen just once. This sample was shared with a second study, whose subject was T cells in Graves' hyperthyroidism and ophthalmopathy.

Here the sequenced sample was peripheral blood mononuclear cells (PBMCs), taken at new diagnosis, from a patient treated with antithyroid drugs. The source is a man between 18 and 35 years old with Graves disease. Each CDR3 is given with its conserved first and last residue. Each record gives: V gene, CDR3 protein.

TRBV13,CASSVTRERPYEQYF
TRBV6-5,CASSYSARGDTQYF
TRBV25-1,CASSESGRAGQPQHF
TRBV7-6,CASSLETSGLYNEQFF
TRBV6-2/TRBV6-3,CASSRELGQYEQYF
TRBV7-9,CASSQQDRDQPQHF
TRBV6-1,CASSPSPRLVEQYF
TRBV7-2,CASSHATGSLPLHF
TRBV25-1,CASSPQGATQPQHF
TRBV2,CASSESQGYQETQYF
TRBV12-3/TRBV12-4,CASSLGGGPGEQYF
TRBV5-6,CASSFGQGQQPQHF
TRBV7-9,CASSSATGSVDEQFF
TRBV27,CASSPNGASELYEQYF
TRBV5-1,CASSLAAGGGLGSYNEQFF
TRBV6-1,CASSKPGQSYEQYF
TRBV20-1,CSARARSSSYNEQFF
TRBV25-1,CASSDSGGITDTQYF
TRBV7-9,CASSQGSLADYEQYF
TRBV12-3/TRBV12-4,CASSPDTGYTF
TRBV20-1,CSATGTSGHEQYF
TRBV3-1,CASSQDVPPREAFF
TRBV7-9,CASSPDILGLNEKLFF
TRBV7-3,CASSFGGGGNEQFF
TRBV27,CASSLIGGLPTDTQYF
TRBV28,CASTSWGVGETRYF